This T cell receptor (beta chain) was sequenced for a study of identical twins. The CDR3 runs 14 residues. Trimming stripped 4 bases from V and 4 bases from J, with 12 bases between. MiXCR, applied by TCRdb to the 5' RACE reads, yields one record per CDR3 protein. The sample consists of some 440,000 distinct CDR3 sequences, roughly 26% of them appearing once. A further study also used this sample, focusing on T cells expressing NK-cell markers.

Sequenced: CD4+ T cells sorted from blood. The TCR was taken from a woman aged 18-29 years in good health. The chain uses TRBV12-3 or TRBV12-4 and TRBJ2-3, with no clear D. The CDR3 nucleotides are TGTGCCAGCAGTTCCTATCTTAGCTCAGATACGCAGTATTTT. Protein: CASSSYLSSDTQYF.